The 12 T cell receptor beta chains reported below all come from one sample, sequenced in a study of T cells after posttransplantation cyclophosphamide. The method was immunoSEQ multiplex PCR; TCRdb's version includes in-frame clones alone and lacks a portion of them. The sample holds 7,000 to 8,000 clones; 80% to 90% are singletons and the top ten take roughly a sixth. Cyclophosphamide on days +3 and +4 followed busulfan-fludarabine conditioning and a marrow graft. The source material was CD4+ T cells sorted from blood, sampled around 1,200 days after allogeneic stem cell transplant with posttransplant cyclophosphamide. All receptors come from a female patient in her thirties or forties who received an allogeneic stem cell transplant from a related donor, was CMV-positive, and had no GVHD. Certain T cells may be donor cells from the graft.

V usage is TRBV12-5 and J usage is TRBJ2-4; 7 nucleotides match TRBD1. V shed 7 bases and J 4 bases; nucleotides not matched to a gene: 7. Per the germline V gene, CDR1 is LGHNT and CDR2 is FRNRAP. The CDR3 is made up of 14 amino acids. CDR3 nucleotides: TGTGCTAGTGCCAAGGGACAGATTAAAAACATTCAGTACTTC. Encoded protein: CASAKGQIKNIQYF.

This clone was detected only a few times. This chain connects TRBV2 to TRBJ1-2, with no clear D. Trimming cost V 3 bases and J 10 bases, with 18 bases left between them. This CDR3 is built from 14 residues. The germline V gene encodes CDR1 SNHLY and CDR2 FYNNEI. Here the CDR3 DNA reads TGTGCCAGCAGTGAGGAGGGAGATCGAGACTACTACACCTTC. It codes for CASSEEGDRDYYTF.

The V gene is TRBV4-1, the J gene TRBJ1-2; TRBD1 matches at 7 bases. Germline CDR1 MGHRA, CDR2 YSYEKL. The V and J ends lost 3 bases and 4 bases, in that order; junction bases with no gene match: 8. The CDR3 runs 15 residues. In nucleotides, the CDR3 is TGCGCCAGCAGCCAGAGTACAGGGGACGGCTATGGCTACACCTTC. Protein: CASSQSTGDGYGYTF.

This clone was observed a few times. This may stem from a read error, because a much larger clone lies one nucleotide away. In this CDR3 the conserved last residue, phenylalanine or tryptophan, is missing, so a read error is likely. This sequence joins TRBV9 and TRBJ1-6; TRBD1 matches at 9 bases. Germline lookup yields CDR1 SGDLS and CDR2 YYNGEE. The CDR3 covers 18 residues. In nucleotides, the CDR3 is TGTGCCAGCAGCTCAACCAGACCGGGACAGGGAAATAATTCCCCCCTCCACTTG. Its protein is CASSSTRPGQGNNSPLHL.

The gene calls are TRBV10-3 and TRBJ1-2, with D unclear. The CDR3 extends over 15 amino acids. V lost 10 bases to trimming and J lost 5 bases, with 23 bases between them. The germline CDR1 and CDR2 sequences are ENHRY and SYGVKD. CDR3 residues: CATGAGGARAYGYTF. The CDR3 region has the DNA TGTGCCACCGGTGCCGGCGGAGCTAGAGCGTATGGCTACACCTTC.

This sequence joins TRBV28 and TRBJ1-2; TRBD1 matches 11 bases. This CDR3 is built from 18 residues. V shed 5 bases and J 3 bases; nucleotides not matched to a gene: 14. Germline loops: CDR1 MDHEN, CDR2 SYDVKM. The CDR3 region is CASSPLGQGAIWDYGYTF. DNA for the CDR3: TGTGCCAGCAGTCCACTCGGACAGGGGGCAATTTGGGACTATGGCTACACCTTC.

V gene TRBV2 combines with J gene TRBJ2-7; the D is unclear. The V gene's germline CDR1 is SNHLY and CDR2 FYNNEI. Trimming pared 6 bases from V and 0 bases from J, leaving 18 bases between. The CDR3 runs to 16 residues. DNA of the CDR3: TGTGCCAGCAGGGGCCCATTGCAGTTGGACTCCTACGAGCAGTACTTC. Translated, it gives CASRGPLQLDSYEQYF.

In this sample, this clone turned up a few times. This chain connects TRBV1 to TRBJ1-4. TRBV1 is reported as a pseudogene. The CDR3 runs 9 residues. The CDR3 coding sequence is TGCACCAGCAGTAGAAAACTGTTTTTT. It translates to CTSSRKLFF.

This clone showed up just a few times. J is TRBJ1-4 and V is TRBV19; 7 bases line up with TRBD1. The V gene's germline CDR1 is LNHDA and CDR2 SQIVND (reference sequence). Trimming took 7 bases from V and 8 from J; bases not matched to a gene: 7. The CDR3 spans 13 residues. CDR3 DNA: TGTGCCAGTAACAGACAGGGAGGCGAAAAACTGTTTTTT. Residues: CASNRQGGEKLFF. The whole variable domain, filled in from reference TRBV19 and TRBJ1-4, reads DGGITQSPKYLFRKEGQNVTLSCEQNLNHDAMYWYRQDPGQGLRLIYYSQIVNDFQKGDIAEGYSVSREKKESFPLTVTSAQKNPTAFYLCASNRQGGEKLFFGSGTQLSVL.

The chain is built from TRBV29-1 and TRBJ1-1; TRBD1 is a possible D gene (5 bases). Trimming shortened V by 7 bases and J by 1 base, and 10 bases separated the two germline ends. This CDR3 is built from 12 residues. Germline CDR1 and CDR2: SQVTM and ANQGSEA. The CDR3, as DNA: TGCAGCGCTACTACAGGGAACACTGAAGCTTTCTTT. It codes for CSATTGNTEAFF. Full variable domain (rest looked up from reference TRBV29-1 and TRBJ1-1): SAVISQKPSRDICQRGTSLTIQCQVDSQVTMMFWYRQQPGQSLTLIATANQGSEATYESGFVIDKFPISRPNLTFSTLTVSNMSPEDSSIYLCSATTGNTEAFFGQGTRLTVV.

This chain uses TRBV6-1 with TRBJ2-7; 10 bases agree with TRBD1. Germline V CDR1 and CDR2: MNHNS, SASEGT. The CDR3 consists of 13 residues. The junction had 5 bases not matched to a gene; V was cut back by 6 bases and J by 6 bases. In nucleotides, the CDR3 is TGTGCCAGCAGGAGGGACAGGGGCCTCGAGCAGTACTTC. It encodes CASRRDRGLEQYF.

The V gene is TRBV2, the J gene TRBJ1-5; weak D call: TRBD1 (5 bases). CDR1 is SNHLY, CDR2 FYNNEI, per germline. V lost 5 bases and J lost 6, with 14 bases in between. This CDR3 spans 14 amino acids. Written as DNA, the CDR3 is TGTGCCAGCAGTCGGCGGGGGGAGGGTCAGCCCCAGCATTTT. It yields the protein CASSRRGEGQPQHF. The whole variable domain, remainder taken from reference TRBV2 and TRBJ1-5, is EPEVTQTPSHQVTQMGQEVILRCVPISNHLYFYWYRQILGQKVEFLVSFYNNEISEKSEIFDDQFSVERPDGSNFTLKIRSTKLEDSAMYFCASSRRGEGQPQHFGDGTRLSIL.